The 13 T cell receptor beta chains in this list originate from one sample, sequenced in a study of Graves' ophthalmopathy and Graves' hyperthyroidism. As the template, RNA transcripts were used to amplify TCR beta CDR3 regions. The authors performed first-round RT-PCR with HTBI primers and then a second-round multiplex PCR. TCRdb reprocessed the multiplex PCR reads via MiXCR and lists one record per CDR3 protein. The repertoire consists of about 400,000 distinct CDR3 sequences, with approximately 20% occurring once and the leading ten covering about 1.6%. What was sequenced was peripheral blood. The receptor source for this set is a woman aged 18 to 35 with Graves' ophthalmopathy.

This clonotype has more than one count but fewer than ten. The chain uses TRBV12-3 or TRBV12-4 and TRBJ2-5; tentative D call: TRBD2 (6 bases). The CDR3 totals 13 residues. Trimming took off 3 bases at V and 4 bases at J, with 9 bases between the two ends. CDR3 nucleotides: TGTGCCAGCAGTTTCGGGGGAATAGAGACCCAGTACTTC. Protein: CASSFGGIETQYF.

This clonotype has just a few counts. The V gene is TRBV6-2 or TRBV6-3, the J gene TRBJ1-1; possible D gene TRBD1, 6 bases. Germline V gene sequence: CDR1 MNHEY, CDR2 SVGEGT. Trimming shortened V by 7 bases and J by 2 bases, and 11 bases separated the two germline ends. The CDR3 contains 13 residues. CDR3: CASIKTGNTEAFF. Here the CDR3 DNA reads TGTGCCAGCATCAAGACAGGTAACACTGAAGCTTTCTTT.

At least ten counts were recorded for this clonotype. The chain couples TRBV6-2 or TRBV6-3 to TRBJ2-5, with D unclear. CDR3 size: 15 residues. Germline lookup yields CDR1 MNHEY and CDR2 SVGEGT. Trimming cost V 5 bases and J 3 bases, with 16 bases left between them. The CDR3 loop is CASSTPQTAEETQYF. CDR3 in DNA: TGTGCCAGCAGTACCCCGCAGACTGCTGAAGAGACCCAGTACTTC.

This clonotype was seen many times. The chain carries TRBV4-3 and TRBJ2-5; 10 nucleotides line up with TRBD1. Trimming took 1 base from V and 5 from J; bases not matched to a gene: 4. Germline lookup yields CDR1 LGHNA and CDR2 YSLEER. The CDR3 covers 15 residues. The CDR3: CASSQATGGFETQYF. The CDR3 DNA sequence: TGCGCCAGCAGCCAAGCGACAGGGGGCTTTGAGACCCAGTACTTC.

This clonotype was observed many times. The V and J genes are TRBV25-1 and TRBJ1-5; a possible D gene is TRBD1 (6 bases). The germline V and J ends were trimmed by 4 bases and 7 bases, with 11 bases remaining between them. Germline loops: CDR1 MGHDK, CDR2 SYGVNS. This CDR3 spans 13 amino acids. Here the CDR3 reads CASSGQGSQPQHF. Here the CDR3 DNA reads TGTGCCAGCAGTGGGCAGGGGAGCCAGCCCCAGCATTTT.

This clonotype was found a few times. A much bigger clone sits one base away, suggesting this may be a read error. The genes are TRBV11-1 and TRBJ2-4; tentative D call: TRBD1 (5 bases). The CDR3 is 13 residues long. V lost 5 bases, J lost 6 bases, and 11 bases lay in between. Germline V gene lookup returns CDR1 SGHAT and CDR2 FQDESV (reference sequence). Here the CDR3 DNA reads TGTGCCAGCAGCCGCATTGGGGCAAACATTCAGTACTTC. It yields the protein CASSRIGANIQYF.

This clonotype was counted at least ten times. The chain recombines TRBV15 with TRBJ2-5, with D tentatively TRBD1 or TRBD2 (5 bases each). The CDR3 spans 15 residues. The V end was cut by 0 bases, the J end by 6 bases, with 14 bases between. Germline V gene sequence: CDR1 LNHNV, CDR2 YYDKDF (reference sequence). This CDR3 is CATSRDGDREKTQYF. The CDR3 DNA is TGTGCCACCAGCAGAGATGGGGACCGTGAAAAGACCCAGTACTTC.

This clonotype was counted at least ten times. The chain joins TRBV18 to TRBJ2-5, with unresolved D. This CDR3 spans 18 amino acids. Germline loops: CDR1 KGHSH, CDR2 LQKENI. Trimming pared 0 bases from V and 1 base from J, leaving 18 bases between. DNA for the CDR3: TGTGCCAGCTCACCACCGACGAGTGGGCGGCGCCTCCAAGAGACCCAGTACTTC. Translation gives CASSPPTSGRRLQETQYF.

The table lists this clonotype with many counts. This chain's CDR3 is CASTNRDGEQYF. The DNA of the CDR3 is TGTGCCAGCACTAACAGGGACGGCGAGCAGTACTTC. V and J are TRBV27 and TRBJ2-7; D possibly corresponds to TRBD1 (6 bases). Deletions cut 7 bases from V and 6 bases from J, with 13 bases between. The CDR3 runs to 12 residues. Germline V CDR1 and CDR2: MNHEY, SMNVEV (reference sequence).

This clonotype showed up many times. The CDR3 DNA reads as TGTGCCAGCAGTTACTCGAACGCGTACGAGCAGTACTTC. Translation: CASSYSNAYEQYF. This chain connects TRBV6-5 to TRBJ2-7; D call uncertain. This CDR3 has 13 residues. V lost 0 bases and J lost 4, with 7 bases in between. Germline V CDR1 and CDR2: MNHEY, SVGAGI.

The chain links TRBV6-1 to TRBJ1-1, with D unclear. V shed 5 bases and J shed 4 bases, with 11 bases lying between them. Germline CDR1 reads MNHNS; CDR2 reads SASEGT. This CDR3 region has 13 residues. DNA for the CDR3: TGTGCCAGCAGTCCTCAATCCCTCACTGAAGCTTTCTTT. Its translation: CASSPQSLTEAFF.

In its sample, this clonotype was seen a few times. The rearrangement links TRBV5-1 to TRBJ2-7; 9 bases line up with TRBD2. Germline V CDR1 and CDR2: SGHRS, YFSETQ. The length of the CDR3 is 20 residues. Trimming at V came to 0 bases and at J to 0 bases, leaving 16 bases not matched to a gene. Here the CDR3 DNA reads TGCGCCAGCAGCTTGGTCCTTGGTAGCGGGGGCCTTAGGAGCTCCTACGAGCAGTACTTC. Amino acid sequence: CASSLVLGSGGLRSSYEQYF.

This clonotype came up many times. The chain is built from TRBV9 and TRBJ1-2; TRBD1 is a possible D gene (6 bases). V was clipped by 3 bases and J by 8 bases, with 17 bases between them. Germline V lookup: CDR1 SGDLS, CDR2 YYNGEE. The CDR3 totals 14 residues. The CDR3: CASSADWGGRGYTF. The CDR3 nucleotides read TGTGCCAGCAGCGCCGATTGGGGGGGCCGCGGCTACACCTTC.